This TCR beta chain stems from a study of blood T cell repertoires in COVID-19. Overall study context: Sites in the United States, Italy and Spain provided acute and convalescent COVID-19 samples. PBMCs, B-cell-depleted T cells, or T cells were the source of the cDNA or gDNA that made up the material.

In the authors' methods: Reference gene primer amplification in the assay estimated nucleated cell counts. The data were produced by immunoSEQ multiplex PCR, yet TCRdb's version contains in-frame clones alone and is incomplete. Clone size and the V and J calls come from that table; the DNA yielded D and trimming. The data contain 250,000 to 300,000 clones, around 90% of them singletons. The germline V and J ends were trimmed by 7 bases and 4 bases, with 7 bases remaining between them. The CDR3 extends over 11 amino acids. The count of this clone is one. The clonotype comes from a woman between 35 and 50 years old with acute COVID-19. What was sequenced was PBMCs or T cells enriched from blood (not recorded which). The chain recombines TRBV12-3 or TRBV12-4 with TRBJ1-2; D remains ambiguous. CDR3 DNA: TGTGCCAGCAACGGAGCCTATGGCTACACCTTC. Amino acids: CASNGAYGYTF.